These T cell receptor beta chains were read from a single sample in a study of blood T cell repertoires in COVID-19. TCRdb's copy holds only in-frame clones and misses some; the assay was immunoSEQ multiplex PCR. The table shows fewer than 450,000 clones, with roughly 87% occurring only once. Specimen: PBMCs or T cells enriched from blood (not recorded which). Receptors originate from a woman between 25 and 40 years old who had recovered from COVID-19. Each CDR3 is given with its conserved first and last residue. D genes are given only for firm matches. The size entry is marked missing in some rows and otherwise reads once, few, many or a size class.

J gene	D gene	CDR3 length	V gene	clone size	CDR3 DNA	CDR3 protein
TRBJ2-1	TRBD2	16	TRBV5-1	.	TGCGCCAGCAGTTTGACTAGCGGGGGGTCACGGGGTGAGCAGTTCTTC	CASSLTSGGSRGEQFF
TRBJ2-5	TRBD1	17	TRBV5-1	.	TGCGCCAGCAGCGGAGGAAAAACGGGACAGTACCAAGAGACCCAGTACTTC	CASSGGKTGQYQETQYF
TRBJ2-7	.	13	TRBV30	.	TGTGCCTGGAGTGTACCGGGCTCCTACGAGCAGTACTTC	CAWSVPGSYEQYF
TRBJ2-4	.	12	TRBV6-1	.	TGTGCCAGCAGTGAAGGGCAGGGGATTCAGTACTTC	CASSEGQGIQYF
TRBJ1-3	.	12	TRBV13	.	TGTGCCAGCAGCACACGAGGAAACACCATATATTTT	CASSTRGNTIYF
TRBJ2-3	TRBD1	15	TRBV7-9	.	TGTGCCAGCAGCTTAGCGGGACAGTCCACAGATACGCAGTATTTT	CASSLAGQSTDTQYF
TRBJ1-4	.	15	TRBV14	.	TGTGCCAGCAGCCAAGACGCGGGGGCCAGTGAAAAACTGTTTTTT	CASSQDAGASEKLFF
TRBJ2-1	.	9	TRBV10-1	.	TGCGCCAGCCCGAGGGAGCAGTTCTTC	CASPREQFF
TRBJ2-7	TRBD1	13	TRBV10-3	.	TGTGCCATCAGCCCTCGGACAGGGTACGAGCAGTACTTC	CAISPRTGYEQYF
TRBJ2-5	.	11	TRBV2	.	TGTGCCAGCGTCCGGGGAGAGACCCAGTACTTC	CASVRGETQYF
TRBJ1-3	.	15	TRBV28	.	TGTGCCAGCAGTTCACAGTTCCCCGGCGGAAACACCATATATTTT	CASSSQFPGGNTIYF
TRBJ1-2	TRBD1	14	TRBV6-1	.	TGTGCCAGCAGTGAAGCAGGGGGCGGCTTGGGCTACACCTTC	CASSEAGGGLGYTF
TRBJ1-5	TRBD1	16	TRBV7-9	.	TGTGCCAGCAGCTTAGCGGATACAGGGGTCAATCAGCCCCAGCATTTT	CASSLADTGVNQPQHF
TRBJ2-3	TRBD1	16	TRBV5-1	.	TGCGCCAGCAGTTTTCAGGGGGCGCGGTACACAGATACGCAGTATTTT	CASSFQGARYTDTQYF
TRBJ1-1	.	14	TRBV6-5	.	TGTGCCAGCACCCCGTCAGGCAGATACACTGAAGCTTTCTTT	CASTPSGRYTEAFF
TRBJ1-1	.	16	TRBV7-9	.	TGTGCCAGCAGCCGTGGACAGTTAAACATGAACACTGAAGCTTTCTTT	CASSRGQLNMNTEAFF
TRBJ1-4	TRBD1	14	TRBV29-1	.	TGCAGCGTTTACGGACAGGGAGGCAATGAAAAACTGTTTTTT	CSVYGQGGNEKLFF
TRBJ2-3	.	15	TRBV30	.	TGTGCCTGGAGTGATGGGGGGGCTTGGACAGATACGCAGTATTTT	CAWSDGGAWTDTQYF
TRBJ1-5	TRBD1	18	TRBV28	.	TGTGCCAGCAGTTTACCCCCAGGGACAGGGAACCCGAAAAAGCCCCAGCATTTT	CASSLPPGTGNPKKPQHF
TRBJ1-1	TRBD1	15	TRBV5-4	.	TGTGCCAGCAGCATGAGGACAGGGGAATTGACTGAAGCTTTCTTT	CASSMRTGELTEAFF
TRBJ1-2	TRBD1	17	TRBV19	.	TGTGCCAGTAGTATAGCCCCCTGGACAGGGGGCGGCTATGGCTACACCTTC	CASSIAPWTGGGYGYTF
TRBJ1-5	.	15	TRBV5-8	.	TGTGCCAGCAGTGCATACGGAGGGAGCAATCAGCCCCAGCATTTT	CASSAYGGSNQPQHF
TRBJ1-1	TRBD1	15	TRBV5-1	.	TGCGCCAGCAGCCCACGGACAGGGAGGAACACTGAAGCTTTCTTT	CASSPRTGRNTEAFF
TRBJ2-5	.	13	TRBV30	once	TGTGCCTGGAGTATCACACCCGGGGGGACCCAGTACTTC	CAWSITPGGTQYF
TRBJ1-5	.	13	TRBV2	.	TGTGCCAGCATCCAGGGATATGGGCAGCCCCAGCATTTT	CASIQGYGQPQHF
TRBJ2-7	TRBD1	14	TRBV6-2/TRBV6-3	.	TGTGCCAGCAGTTCCCCCAGGGACAGATACGAGCAGTACTTC	CASSSPRDRYEQYF
TRBJ1-4	TRBD1	14	TRBV5-4	.	TGTGCCAGCAGCCCCGGGACAGCTGATGAAAAACTGTTTTTT	CASSPGTADEKLFF
TRBJ2-7	TRBD1	14	TRBV13	.	TGTGCCAGCAGCCCTGGGACAGGTACCTACGAGCAGTACTTC	CASSPGTGTYEQYF
TRBJ1-5	TRBD1	14	TRBV10-2	.	TGCGCCAGCAGAGACAGGGGAGGCAATCAGCCCCAGCATTTT	CASRDRGGNQPQHF
TRBJ2-7	TRBD2	15	TRBV2	.	TGTGCCAGCAGTGGGGGGACTAGCTCATCCTACGAGCAGTACTTC	CASSGGTSSSYEQYF
TRBJ1-4	.	16	TRBV2	once	TGTGCCAGCAGTGAAGGAGTCCAATGGACTAATGAAAAACTGTTTTTT	CASSEGVQWTNEKLFF
TRBJ1-1	.	15	TRBV18	.	TGTGCCAGCTCACCACTAGCAGGGGAGGGGACTGAAGCTTTCTTT	CASSPLAGEGTEAFF
TRBJ1-1	TRBD1	15	TRBV2	.	TGTGCCAGCAGTGGAGGGACAGGCAGAAACACTGAAGCTTTCTTT	CASSGGTGRNTEAFF
TRBJ2-1	TRBD2	19	TRBV3-1/TRBV3-2	.	TGTGCCAGCAGCCACATTCCCCCGGGCCCACTAGCGGCCGGTAATGAGCAGTTCTTC	CASSHIPPGPLAAGNEQFF
TRBJ2-5	.	13	TRBV11-2	few	TGTGCCAGCAGCTTTGCAGGGCAAGAGACCCAGTACTTC	CASSFAGQETQYF
TRBJ2-3	TRBD2	18	TRBV7-2	.	TGTGCCAGCAGCCCCCAACTAGCGGGGGGCGCAGTGGGAGATACGCAGTATTTT	CASSPQLAGGAVGDTQYF
TRBJ2-3	TRBD2	16	TRBV27	.	TGTGCCAGCAGTTTTCTGTCGGGGGGAGGCACAGATACGCAGTATTTT	CASSFLSGGGTDTQYF
TRBJ2-1	TRBD2	16	TRBV7-9	.	TGTGCCAGCAGCGTTCCTAGCGGGGGGGCCTACAATGAGCAGTTCTTC	CASSVPSGGAYNEQFF
TRBJ1-1	.	13	TRBV4-1	.	TGCGCCAGCAGCCAAGGGCGCAGGACTGAAGCTTTCTTT	CASSQGRRTEAFF
TRBJ1-2	TRBD1	15	TRBV7-2	.	TGTGCCAGCATCCCCGGGACAGGGGATCTAGGTGGCTACACCTTC	CASIPGTGDLGGYTF
TRBJ2-5	.	13	TRBV30	.	TGTGCCTGGGGACCGGGACTGGGGGAGACCCAGTACTTC	CAWGPGLGETQYF
TRBJ2-1	.	13	TRBV6-1	.	TGTGCCAGCAGTGAAGGCGGGGCATATGAGCAGTTCTTC	CASSEGGAYEQFF
TRBJ1-1	.	15	TRBV7-2	.	TGTGCCAGCAGCTTAGAGGCAGCGTCGAACACTGAAGCTTTCTTT	CASSLEAASNTEAFF
TRBJ2-3	TRBD2	11	TRBV20-1	few	TGCAGTGCTAGAATACTAGCGGTAAGGTATTTT	CSARILAVRYF
TRBJ2-7	.	13	TRBV4-1	few	TGCGCCAGCAGCCAAGGCAGCTCCTACGAGCAGTACTTC	CASSQGSSYEQYF
TRBJ1-5	.	13	TRBV23-1	.	TGCGCCACCCCATCAGGGCCCAATCAGCCCCAGCATTTT	CATPSGPNQPQHF
TRBJ2-1	TRBD2	14	TRBV28	.	TGTGCCAGCAGTGAAAGCGGGGGGCGGAATGAGCAGTTCTTC	CASSESGGRNEQFF
TRBJ2-2	TRBD2	14	TRBV5-6	.	TGTGCCAGCAGCCGGGGGGTTACCACCGGGGAGCTGTTTTTT	CASSRGVTTGELFF
TRBJ2-7	.	15	TRBV4-1	.	TGCGCCAGCAGCCAAGATCAGGGACAATTCTACGAGCAGTACTTC	CASSQDQGQFYEQYF
TRBJ1-1	TRBD1	13	TRBV5-5	once	TGTGCCAGCAGGACAGGGGCGAACACTGAAGCTTTCTTT	CASRTGANTEAFF
TRBJ1-2	.	14	TRBV27	.	TGTGCCAGCAGACTAGTGGGGGAGGACTATGGCTACACCTTC	CASRLVGEDYGYTF
TRBJ2-3	.	13	TRBV7-8	.	TGTGCCAGCAGCTCGGGACTCTCAGATACGCAGTATTTT	CASSSGLSDTQYF
TRBJ1-5	TRBD1	15	TRBV28	.	TGTGCCAGCAGTACCCAGGGACAGAGCAATCAGCCCCAGCATTTT	CASSTQGQSNQPQHF
TRBJ2-7	TRBD2	17	TRBV6-1	.	TGTGCCAGCAGTGCAACTAGCGGGGGGGCCTTCTCCTACGAGCAGTACTTC	CASSATSGGAFSYEQYF
TRBJ2-3	TRBD2	17	TRBV3-1/TRBV3-2	.	TGTGCCAGCAGCCAAGATTGGAGTAGCGGGGGGGCAGATACGCAGTATTTT	CASSQDWSSGGADTQYF
TRBJ1-1	.	15	TRBV3-1/TRBV3-2	.	TGTGCCAGCAGCCAAGATTTGGGGCTACGCACTGAAGCTTTCTTT	CASSQDLGLRTEAFF
TRBJ1-5	.	12	TRBV12-3/TRBV12-4	.	TGTGCCAGCACCCTATCAGCAGGGCCCCAGCATTTT	CASTLSAGPQHF